This T cell receptor beta chain was captured in a study of OX40 agonist ivuxolimab in advanced cancers. Clones were sequenced by immunoSEQ multiplex PCR, and TCRdb holds only the in-frame ones, with some missing. The sample shows just over 14,000 clones, around 90% of them seen only once. The source material was CD4+ or CD8+ T cells sorted from blood, sampled in a trial of the OX40 agonist ivuxolimab. The clonotype was recovered from an adult with an advanced solid tumor such as melanoma, head and neck, liver or kidney cancer.

The CDR3 DNA reads TGTGCCAGCAGTTTTGGTCCCTACGAGCAGTACTTC. It yields the protein CASSFGPYEQYF. The gene calls are TRBV27 and TRBJ2-7; no reliable D call. The CDR3 length is 12 residues. Germline CDR1 reads MNHEY; CDR2 reads SMNVEV (reference sequence). V gave up 3 bases and J gave up 2 bases, with 5 bases separating them.